Included here is one T cell receptor (beta chain) sequence, with context. The CDR3 is 13 amino acids. V was pared by 5 bases and J by 2 bases, with 12 bases between. CDR1 is DFQATT, CDR2 SNEGSKA, per germline (reference sequence). Authors' methods: Estimation of nucleated cell counts was performed using reference gene primer amplification. The repertoire was sequenced with immunoSEQ multiplex PCR; TCRdb's copy has only in-frame clones and lacks some. V, J and clone size are those of that table, while D and trimming were read from the DNA. The data show some 67,000 clones, with roughly 90% seen just once and around 1.2% held by the top ten. The data were taken from a study of blood T cell repertoires in COVID-19. About the study: Samples of COVID-19 (acute and convalescent) were obtained from the United States, Italy and Spain. Nucleic acid was either cDNA or gDNA, and it came from T cells, B-cell-depleted T cells, or PBMCs.

The sequenced sample consisted of peripheral blood. The chain is built from TRBV20-1 and TRBJ2-5, with D unresolved. This TCR was sampled from a woman aged 55-70 years with acute or convalescent COVID-19. CDR3 loop: CSAGVSFQETQYF. In nucleotides, the CDR3 is TGCAGTGCTGGTGTTAGCTTTCAAGAGACCCAGTACTTC.